This T cell receptor beta chain is drawn from a study of PD-L1 blockade in urothelial cancer. Patients had urothelial carcinoma that was locally advanced or metastatic. This clone appeared a single time. The CDR3 runs 13 residues. The germline V gene encodes CDR1 WSHSY and CDR2 SAAADI. The ends were cut back, 4 bases at V and 5 bases at J, with 11 bases in the middle. Measured with immunoSEQ multiplex PCR; TCRdb has only the in-frame clones, and not every one. The data hold about 74,000 clones, with around 84% observed a single time. The sequence was obtained from an older man with urothelial cancer. The rearrangement joins TRBV10-2 to TRBJ1-1, with D tentatively TRBD1 (6 bases). The sample here was PBMCs, taken around atezolizumab (anti-PD-L1) treatment. DNA for the CDR3: TGCGCCAGCAGTGTTGGGGGGGCAACTGAAGCTTTCTTT. It encodes CASSVGGATEAFF.